This entry is about one TCR beta chain. The target antigen is unknown. PCR involved 60 Vbeta and 13 Jbeta primers. The table came from immunoSEQ multiplex PCR; TCRdb's copy has only in-frame clones and leaves some out. This sample's clone table lists about 31,000 clones. Donors were nominally healthy when sampled, though unrecorded immune exposures were likely. The data originate from a study of cytomegalovirus exposure and HLA in healthy donors. Study-level background: There were just under 400 genotyped donors. Of these, roughly 80% fell in the genetic ancestry cluster associated with self-reported Caucasian donors. Study conclusions and caveats: Listed as cytomegalovirus-associated were 150 to 200 TCR beta chains. In a later analysis, a missense DCLRE1C variant was linked to TCR beta V- and J-gene trimming.

The CDR3 is made up of 14 amino acids. Looked up from germline, CDR1 is SGHDT and CDR2 is YYEEEE. The ends lost 4 bases at V and 3 bases at J; junction bases unmatched: 6. Sequenced material: PBMCs. The chain joins TRBV5-6 to TRBJ2-7, with 8 bases that match TRBD1. The receptor was isolated from a female donor in good health and CMV-seronegative. This chain's CDR3 is CASSKTGVLYEQYF. Here the CDR3 DNA reads TGTGCCAGCAGCAAGACAGGGGTTCTCTACGAGCAGTACTTC.